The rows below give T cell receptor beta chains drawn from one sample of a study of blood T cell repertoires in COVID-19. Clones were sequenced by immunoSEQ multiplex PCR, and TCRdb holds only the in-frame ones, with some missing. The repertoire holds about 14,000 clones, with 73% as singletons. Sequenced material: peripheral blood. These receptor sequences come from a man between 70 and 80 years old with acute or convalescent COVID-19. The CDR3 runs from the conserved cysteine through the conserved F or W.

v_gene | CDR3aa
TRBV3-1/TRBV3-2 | CASRRKKRERTDTQYF
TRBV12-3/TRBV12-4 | CASSLFGDGELFF
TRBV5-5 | CASSFTGLPNYGYTF
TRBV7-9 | CASSLRLAGEISNEQFF
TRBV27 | CASSPSGPHNEKLFF
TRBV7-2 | CASSFGGYNEQFF
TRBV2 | CASRRTYEQYF
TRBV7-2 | CASSSRPGSDYEQYF
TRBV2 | CASRGDSLNGYTF
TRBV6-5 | CASSQRQGYEQYF
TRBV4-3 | CASSRSFTASGANVLTF
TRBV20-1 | CSASLAGLGSYEQYF
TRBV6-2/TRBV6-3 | CASSYSGSASYEQYF
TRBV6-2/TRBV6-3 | CASSTDSFDEQYF
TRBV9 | CASSARSAGEDYGYTF
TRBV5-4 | CASSPGSNRANSPLHF
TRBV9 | CASSVSTGGYNEQFF
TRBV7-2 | CASSLNELTGAFF
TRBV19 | CASMGRSTITEAFF
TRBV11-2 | CASSPGQVRGYTF
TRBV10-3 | CAISESQGRGNTEAFF
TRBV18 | CASSLTGANTEAFF
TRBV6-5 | CASSSPGQTNYGYTF
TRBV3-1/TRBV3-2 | CASSQEILAEETQYF
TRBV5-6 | CASSWDRTLNTEAFF
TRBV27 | CASTISGANVLTF
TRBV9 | CASSAGTLNEQFF
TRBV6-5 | CASRQGPGETQYF
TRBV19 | CATRTGSNQPQHF
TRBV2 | CASSEAQGQGFRTQYF
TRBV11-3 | CASSPPDRYEQYF
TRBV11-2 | CASRSGQSSYNEQFF
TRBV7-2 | CASSLVSGGAGEQFF
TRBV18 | CASSPLGDTEAFF
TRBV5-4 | CASSLIAGSNNEQFF
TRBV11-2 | CASSPTTSGAYNEQFF
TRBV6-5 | CASNFPGHPSYEQYF
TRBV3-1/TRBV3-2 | CASSQVQGPPLHF
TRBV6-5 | CASARLGGVTDTQYF